Following are 10 T cell receptor beta chains from one sample sequenced in a study of blood T cell repertoires in COVID-19. Here immunoSEQ multiplex PCR was the method, and the copy in TCRdb shows in-frame clones only, minus some. The sample includes some 250,000 clones, around 81% of them seen just once. The sequenced material came from peripheral blood. All receptors derive from a woman in her sixties or seventies with active or convalescent COVID-19.

There are a few counts of this clone. The chain joins TRBV10-3 to TRBJ2-7, with 10 bases aligning to TRBD1. Germline loops: CDR1 ENHRY, CDR2 SYGVKD. V dropped 7 bases and J dropped 2; count of bases not matched to a gene: 8. The CDR3 has 15 residues. CDR3 coding DNA: TGTGCCATCAAGGAGGGACAGGGGCCCGCCTACGAGCAGTACTTC. Its translation is CAIKEGQGPAYEQYF.

The V call is TRBV3-1 (or the pseudogene TRBV3-2), the J call TRBJ2-4, with D perhaps TRBD2 (6 bases). CDR3 length: 14 residues. V gave up 1 base and J gave up 5 bases, with 9 bases separating them. Germline V gives CDR1 LGHDT, CDR2 YNNKEL (reference sequence). In DNA form, the CDR3 reads TGTGCCAGCAGCCAAGGGTCGGGAGAAAACATTCAGTACTTC. As protein: CASSQGSGENIQYF.

V usage is TRBV30 and J usage is TRBJ1-6, with 10 bases aligning to TRBD1. CDR3 length equals 12 residues. J was trimmed by 16 bases and V by 7 bases; bases with no gene match: 10. CDR1 and CDR2 from the germline V gene are GTSNPN and SVGIG (reference sequence). The CDR3 DNA follows: TGTGCCTTTTCACGCCGGGACAGGGGTCTCCACTTT. It encodes CAFSRRDRGLHF.

The CDR3 reads CASSPNRGRRNTIYF. DNA of the CDR3: TGTGCCAGCAGCCCTAACAGGGGGCGGCGAAACACCATATATTTT. This sequence joins TRBV11-3 and TRBJ1-3, with TRBD1 matching over 9 bases. Germline V CDR1 and CDR2: SGHNT, YENEEA. The CDR3 spans 15 residues. With V trimmed by 5 bases and J by 5 bases, 7 bases remained unmatched. The whole variable domain, remainder taken from reference TRBV11-3 and TRBJ1-3, is EAGVVQSPRYKIIEKKQPVAFWCNPISGHNTLYWYLQNLGQGPELLIRYENEEAVDDSQLPKDRFSAERLKGVDSTLKIQPAELGDSAVYLCASSPNRGRRNTIYFGEGSWLTVV.

The genes are TRBV29-1 and TRBJ1-1, with D possibly TRBD1 on 6 matching bases. This CDR3 has 15 amino acids. The V and J ends lost 3 bases and 1 base respectively, with 15 bases between them. CDR1 is SQVTM, CDR2 ANQGSEA, per germline. This chain's CDR3 is CSVEGAQGRNTEAFF. The CDR3 region has the DNA TGCAGCGTTGAGGGGGCCCAAGGCCGGAACACTGAAGCTTTCTTT.

This chain connects TRBV7-9 to TRBJ1-5, with D unresolved. V was trimmed by 4 bases and J by 4 bases, leaving 5 bases between them. CDR3 size: 12 residues. Germline V CDR1 and CDR2: SEHNR, FQNEAQ (reference sequence). CDR3 coding DNA: TGTGCCAGCAGCTCCCCAAATCAGCCCCAGCATTTT. As protein: CASSSPNQPQHF.

This sequence joins TRBV30 and TRBJ1-6; the D gene is possibly TRBD1 (6 bases). V was trimmed by 2 bases and J by 6 bases, leaving 14 bases between them. CDR1 GTSNPN and CDR2 SVGIG come from the germline V gene (reference sequence). CDR3 length: 15 amino acids. CDR3 in amino acids: CAWSSRTVRNSPLHF. The CDR3 DNA reads as TGTGCCTGGAGTTCCCGGACAGTCCGTAATTCACCCCTCCACTTT. Drawing the rest from reference TRBV30 and TRBJ1-6, the complete variable domain is SQTIHQWPATLVQPVGSPLSLECTVEGTSNPNLYWYRQAAGRGLQLLFYSVGIGQISSEVPQNLSASRPQDRQFILSSKKLLLSDSGFYLCAWSSRTVRNSPLHFGNGTRLTVT.

Here the CDR3 reads CASSLAGPGELFF. The CDR3 region has the DNA TGTGCCAGCAGCTTAGCGGGCCCCGGGGAGCTGTTTTTT. The J gene is TRBJ2-2, the V gene TRBV7-8, with unresolved D. CDR1 is SGHVS, CDR2 FQNEAQ, per germline. V was trimmed by 0 bases and J by 6 bases, leaving 5 bases between them. This CDR3 is built from 13 residues.

CDR3 region: CASSEIMTGGHNEQFF. The CDR3 DNA reads as TGTGCCAGCAGTGAAATTATGACAGGGGGCCACAATGAGCAGTTCTTC. The chain carries TRBV6-1 and TRBJ2-1; 10 bases align to TRBD1. CDR3 size: 16 residues. J lost 5 bases, V lost 2 bases, and 6 bases had no gene match. The germline gives CDR1 MNHNS, CDR2 SASEGT.

This clone was observed a single time. The V call is TRBV4-1, the J call TRBJ2-7; 7 nucleotides line up with TRBD1. CDR1 is MGHRA and CDR2 is YSYEKL in the germline V gene. The CDR3 totals 16 residues. Trimming cost V 10 bases and J 1 base; bases outside gene matches: 16. CDR3 sequence reads: CANTADRQGRSYEQYF. Here the CDR3 DNA reads TGCGCCAATACAGCCGACCGACAGGGCCGATCCTACGAGCAGTACTTC.